The text below deals with one TCR beta chain. This specimen comes from a study of T cell changes during pregnancy in multiple sclerosis. The V segment lost 3 bases and the J segment 0 bases; nucleotides outside the gene matches: 6. The CDR3 totals 16 residues. Germline V gene lookup returns CDR1 ENHRY and CDR2 SYGVKD. Profiled with immunoSEQ multiplex PCR; TCRdb holds only in-frame clones, not every one. The sample consists of approximately 44,000 clones, 80% to 90% of them appearing once. The sequence was obtained from a female donor with multiple sclerosis, enrolled in a pregnancy study. The specimen was CD4+ T cells from peripheral blood mononuclear cells, collected in the first trimester of pregnancy. The chain couples TRBV10-3 to TRBJ2-7; 9 nucleotides match TRBD1. CDR3 residues: CAISDLGQGNSYEQYF. The DNA of the CDR3 is TGTGCCATCAGTGACCTCGGACAGGGGAACTCCTACGAGCAGTACTTC.